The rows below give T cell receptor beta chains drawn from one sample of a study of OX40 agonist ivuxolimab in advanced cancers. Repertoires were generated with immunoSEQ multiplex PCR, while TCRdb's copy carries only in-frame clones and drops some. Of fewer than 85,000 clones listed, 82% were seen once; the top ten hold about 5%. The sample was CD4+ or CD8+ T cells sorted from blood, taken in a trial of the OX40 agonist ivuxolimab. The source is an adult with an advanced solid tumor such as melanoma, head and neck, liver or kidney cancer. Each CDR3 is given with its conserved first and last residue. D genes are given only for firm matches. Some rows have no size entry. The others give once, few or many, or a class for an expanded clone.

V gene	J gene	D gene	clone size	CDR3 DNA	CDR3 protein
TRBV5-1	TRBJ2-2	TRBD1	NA	TGCGCCAGCAGCTTGGCCCCGGACAGGTCGGCCGGGGAGCTGTTTTTT	CASSLAPDRSAGELFF
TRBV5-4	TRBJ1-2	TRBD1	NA	TGTGCCAGCAGCAGGGGGACAGGGGGAAACTATGGCTACACCTTC	CASSRGTGGNYGYTF
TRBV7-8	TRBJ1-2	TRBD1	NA	TGTGCCAGCAGCTTAGAACTCGGGACAGGTGGGGGCTACACCTTC	CASSLELGTGGGYTF
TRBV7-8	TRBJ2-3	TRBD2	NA	TGTGCCAGCAGCCCGGGGACTAGCGGGGGACTCACGGATACGCAGTATTTT	CASSPGTSGGLTDTQYF
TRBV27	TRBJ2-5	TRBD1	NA	TGTGCCAGCAGTTTACTAACAGGGGAAGAGACCCAGTACTTC	CASSLLTGEETQYF
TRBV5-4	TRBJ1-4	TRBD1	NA	TGTGCCAGCAGCTCAGGCGGGACAGGGAATGAAAAACTGTTTTTT	CASSSGGTGNEKLFF
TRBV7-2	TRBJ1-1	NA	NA	TGTGCCAGCAGCTTAGTCATGAACACTGAAGCTTTCTTT	CASSLVMNTEAFF
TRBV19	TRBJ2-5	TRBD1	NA	TGTGCCAGTAGTATAGACAACAGGGGGTTGGACCAAGAGACCCAGTACTTC	CASSIDNRGLDQETQYF
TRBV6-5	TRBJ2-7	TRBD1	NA	TGTGCCAGCAGTTACAGTTTGCAGGGGGAGTGGGAGCAGTACTTC	CASSYSLQGEWEQYF
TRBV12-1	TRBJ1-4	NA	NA	TGTGCCAGCAGCTTTGGAAGGACTAATGAAAAACTGTTTTTT	CASSFGRTNEKLFF
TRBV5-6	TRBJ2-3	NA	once	TGTGCCAGCAGCTTGGGGCTAACTAGCACAGATACGCAGTATTTT	CASSLGLTSTDTQYF
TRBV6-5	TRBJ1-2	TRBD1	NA	TGTGCCAGCACTACACGCAGGGGGGGTGGCTACACCTTC	CASTTRRGGGYTF
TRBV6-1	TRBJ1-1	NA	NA	TGTGCCAGCAGTGAAATAGTGTATGAGATGGAAGCTTTCTTT	CASSEIVYEMEAFF
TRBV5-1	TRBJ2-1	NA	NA	TGCGCCAGCAGCTCCGGGACCATACACAATGAGCAGTTCTTC	CASSSGTIHNEQFF
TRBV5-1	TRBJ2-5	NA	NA	TGCGCCAGCAGCTTAGGGACAGACGTATACTCGGGGGCCCAGTACTTC	CASSLGTDVYSGAQYF
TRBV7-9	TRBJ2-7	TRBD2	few	TGTGCCAGCAGCCCAACTAGCGCGGGTGAGCAGTACTTC	CASSPTSAGEQYF
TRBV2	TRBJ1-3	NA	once	TGTGCCAGCAGTGACGGGGCAAACCCCTCTGGAAACACCATATATTTT	CASSDGANPSGNTIYF
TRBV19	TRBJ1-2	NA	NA	TGTGCCAGTAGTGAGTTCGCAGGGTCTATTGGGGCTAACTATGGCTACACCTTC	CASSEFAGSIGANYGYTF
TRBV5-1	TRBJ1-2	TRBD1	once	TGCGCCAGCAGCTTGAGCGCAGGGGGCGCATACTATGGCTACACCTTC	CASSLSAGGAYYGYTF
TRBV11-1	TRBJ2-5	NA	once	TGTGCCAGCAGCCAAAGCCCAGTAGGCGGGGAGACCCAGTACTTC	CASSQSPVGGETQYF
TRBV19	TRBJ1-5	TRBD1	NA	TGTGCCAGTAGTCTACAGGGGGGAGATCAGCCCCAGCATTTT	CASSLQGGDQPQHF
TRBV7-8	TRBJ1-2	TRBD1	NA	TGTGCCAGCAGCCCCAACAGGGGGCGAGGCGGCTACACCTTC	CASSPNRGRGGYTF